These T cell receptor beta chains were read from a single sample in a study of siplizumab effects on memory and regulatory T cells. Clones were read by immunoSEQ multiplex PCR, and TCRdb kept only the in-frame ones, dropping some. The table shows 13,000 or so clones, with roughly 43% occurring only once. Antigen specificity for these receptors is unknown. Sequences were obtained from CFSE-low (dividing) CD8+ T cells sorted from an allogeneic mixed lymphocyte reaction. These TCRs come from a human donor in good health; the cells came from an allogeneic mixed lymphocyte reaction. Each CDR3 is given with its conserved first and last residue. D genes are given only for firm matches. The size entry is marked missing in some rows and otherwise reads once, few, many or a size class.

j_call clone_size v_call d_call cdr3_aa cdr3_nt
TRBJ2-7 . TRBV4-1 . CASSPRFGAGVSYEQYF TGCGCCAGCAGCCCCCGCTTCGGGGCAGGGGTCAGCTACGAGCAGTACTTC
TRBJ1-3 . TRBV7-9 . CASSLIVSFSGNTIYF TGTGCCAGCAGCTTAATCGTTAGTTTCTCTGGAAACACCATATATTTT
TRBJ2-2 medium-sized TRBV7-9 . CASSLALNGELFF TGTGCCAGCAGCTTAGCGCTGAACGGGGAGCTGTTTTTT
TRBJ2-5 . TRBV27 TRBD2 CASSLGRGAETQYF TGTGCCAGCAGTTTAGGGAGGGGTGCGGAGACCCAGTACTTC
TRBJ2-7 . TRBV7-9 TRBD1 CASSQTPGTGDYEQYF TGTGCCAGCAGCCAAACACCCGGGACAGGGGACTACGAGCAGTACTTC
TRBJ2-5 . TRBV30 . CAWSFGTGETQYF TGTGCCTGGAGTTTTGGGACGGGAGAGACCCAGTACTTC
TRBJ2-1 . TRBV2 . CASSPAWNEQFF TGTGCCAGCAGTCCCGCCTGGAATGAGCAGTTCTTC
TRBJ2-1 . TRBV2 TRBD1 CASSSTGGAYNEQFF TGTGCCAGCAGTTCGACAGGGGGGGCGTACAATGAGCAGTTCTTC
TRBJ1-1 . TRBV11-3 . CASSLGGPGNTEAFF TGTGCCAGCAGCTTAGGGGGCCCGGGGAACACTGAAGCTTTCTTT
TRBJ2-7 few TRBV7-9 . CASSPPPGSYEQYF TGTGCCAGCAGCCCGCCACCAGGTTCCTACGAGCAGTACTTC
TRBJ2-7 once TRBV7-3 . CASSLDRDTISYEQYF TGTGCCAGCAGCTTAGACCGGGACACCATCTCCTACGAGCAGTACTTC
TRBJ2-1 few TRBV27 . CASSFNIGQYNEQFF TGTGCCAGCAGTTTCAACATCGGACAGTACAATGAGCAGTTCTTC
TRBJ2-7 . TRBV2 . CASSPGTTSSYEQYF TGTGCCAGCAGCCCCGGGACAACCAGCTCCTACGAGCAGTACTTC
TRBJ2-7 . TRBV7-3 . CASSLGASYEQYF TGTGCCAGCAGCCTCGGGGCCAGCTACGAGCAGTACTTC
TRBJ2-7 . TRBV7-9 . CASSPAGLRSSYEQYF TGTGCCAGCAGCCCAGCGGGCCTAAGGAGCTCCTACGAGCAGTACTTC
TRBJ2-1 few TRBV27 TRBD1 CASSIGTGSEQFF TGTGCCAGCAGTATCGGGACAGGTAGTGAGCAGTTCTTC
TRBJ1-1 medium-sized TRBV5-1 TRBD1 CASSGQEDTEAFF TGCGCCAGCAGCGGACAGGAGGACACTGAAGCTTTCTTT
TRBJ2-2 . TRBV7-3 . CASSPQGTGELFF TGTGCCAGCAGCCCTCAGGGAACCGGGGAGCTGTTTTTT
TRBJ2-4 . TRBV7-9 . CASSLSMGPKNIQYF TGTGCCAGCAGCTTATCCATGGGGCCCAAAAACATTCAGTACTTC
TRBJ1-1 . TRBV5-6 . CASSFSAGYTEAFF TGTGCCAGCAGCTTCTCAGCGGGATACACTGAAGCTTTCTTT
TRBJ2-5 . TRBV6-5 . CASTLGREETQYF TGTGCCAGCACCCTAGGACGGGAAGAGACCCAGTACTTC
TRBJ2-5 . TRBV29-1 TRBD1 CSVEFRDRLLETQYF TGCAGCGTTGAATTCCGGGACAGGTTGTTGGAGACCCAGTACTTC
TRBJ2-5 once TRBV21-1 . CASSPLGASGRRWETQYF TGTGCCAGCAGCCCCCTGGGTGCTAGCGGGAGGAGATGGGAGACCCAGTACTTC
TRBJ2-7 medium-sized TRBV30 . CAWSAGASYEQYF TGTGCCTGGAGTGCTGGGGCTTCCTACGAGCAGTACTTC
TRBJ2-1 . TRBV30 TRBD1 CAWSNRGVNEQFF TGTGCCTGGAGTAACAGGGGGGTAAATGAGCAGTTCTTC
TRBJ2-7 . TRBV4-1 . CASSLTPDSSHEQYF TGCGCCAGCAGCCTAACCCCGGACAGCTCCCACGAGCAGTACTTC
TRBJ2-1 . TRBV27 TRBD2 CASSLGSSGRLSEQFF TGTGCCAGCAGTTTAGGGAGTAGCGGGAGATTGAGTGAGCAGTTCTTC
TRBJ1-1 . TRBV4-1 . CASSQVQANTEAFF TGCGCCAGCAGCCAAGTCCAGGCGAACACTGAAGCTTTCTTT
TRBJ1-1 medium-sized TRBV4-1 . CASSQDFAGNTEAFF TGCGCCAGCAGCCAAGATTTTGCGGGGAACACTGAAGCTTTCTTT
TRBJ1-1 few TRBV7-9 . CASSLVRGDTEAFF TGTGCCAGCAGCTTAGTTCGCGGGGACACTGAAGCTTTCTTT
TRBJ2-7 few TRBV6-1 . CASTLFSGIYEQYF TGTGCCAGCACCTTGTTTTCGGGGATTTACGAGCAGTACTTC
TRBJ2-1 few TRBV6-5 . CASRPGGYNEQFF TGTGCCAGCAGACCCGGGGGTTACAATGAGCAGTTCTTC
TRBJ2-2 . TRBV19 . CASSIGVGYGELFF TGTGCCAGTAGTATAGGTGTTGGGTACGGGGAGCTGTTTTTT
TRBJ2-3 . TRBV10-3 . CAIGPGGVPDTQYF TGTGCCATCGGGCCTGGAGGTGTGCCAGATACGCAGTATTTT
TRBJ2-7 . TRBV7-5 . CASSLAGWGREQYF TGTGCCAGCAGCTTAGCAGGGTGGGGTCGCGAGCAGTACTTC
TRBJ1-5 . TRBV10-3 TRBD1 CAISETGDSDQPQHF TGTGCCATCAGTGAGACGGGGGACAGCGATCAGCCCCAGCATTTT
TRBJ2-7 . TRBV7-9 TRBD1 CASSFTGGYEQYF TGTGCCAGCAGCTTTACAGGGGGGTACGAGCAGTACTTC
TRBJ2-1 many TRBV6-5 TRBD2 CASSSLAGGYHEQFF TGTGCCAGCAGTTCCTTAGCGGGAGGGTACCATGAGCAGTTCTTC
TRBJ2-1 . TRBV19 TRBD2 CASSIEAGGKNEQFF TGTGCCAGTAGTATAGAAGCGGGGGGAAAGAATGAGCAGTTCTTC
TRBJ1-1 medium-sized TRBV19 . CASATGDLTEAFF TGTGCCAGCGCGACAGGCGATCTAACTGAAGCTTTCTTT
TRBJ2-7 many TRBV27 TRBD1 CASSTTGDPSYEQYF TGTGCCAGCAGCACGACAGGGGATCCGTCCTACGAGCAGTACTTC
TRBJ2-7 medium-sized TRBV29-1 . CSVFRGESYEQYF TGCAGCGTTTTCAGGGGGGAATCCTACGAGCAGTACTTC
TRBJ2-7 . TRBV30 TRBD1 CAWSDRGHGYEQYF TGTGCCTGGAGTGACAGGGGGCACGGATACGAGCAGTACTTC
TRBJ1-1 . TRBV5-4 . CASSLGLPGNTEAFF TGTGCCAGCAGCTTGGGACTTCCAGGGAACACTGAAGCTTTCTTT
TRBJ2-7 medium-sized TRBV14 . CASSSVTYEQYF TGTGCCAGCAGCAGCGTTACCTACGAGCAGTACTTC
TRBJ1-2 . TRBV5-4 TRBD1 CASSQEEIGTGANYGYTF TGTGCCAGCAGCCAGGAAGAGATCGGGACAGGGGCTAACTATGGCTACACCTTC
TRBJ1-5 medium-sized TRBV9 . CASSVDGFQPQHF TGTGCCAGCAGCGTAGACGGTTTTCAGCCCCAGCATTTT
TRBJ2-7 . TRBV30 . CAWSHLGNEQYF TGTGCCTGGAGCCATCTAGGAAACGAGCAGTACTTC
TRBJ2-7 . TRBV19 TRBD2 CASSSSGGYEQYF TGTGCCAGTAGTAGCAGCGGGGGTTACGAGCAGTACTTC
TRBJ2-5 few TRBV19 TRBD1 CAGIETGRVETQYF TGTGCCGGGATAGAGACAGGGCGAGTGGAGACCCAGTACTTC
TRBJ2-1 few TRBV6-4 . CASSEWPAYNEQFF TGTGCCAGCAGTGAGTGGCCGGCCTACAATGAGCAGTTCTTC
TRBJ2-7 once TRBV4-1 TRBD1 CASSHPGQDYEQYF TGCGCCAGCAGCCACCCGGGACAGGATTACGAGCAGTACTTC
TRBJ1-1 . TRBV27 . CASSLLGAGTEAFF TGTGCCAGCAGTTTATTAGGGGCGGGGACTGAAGCTTTCTTT